This TCR beta chain appears in the sequencing data of a study of siplizumab effects on memory and regulatory T cells. The CDR3 has 13 residues. CDR1 WSHSY and CDR2 SAAADI come from the germline V gene. V was pared by 3 bases and J by 2 bases, with 7 bases between. The protocol was immunoSEQ multiplex PCR, while the TCRdb copy is restricted to in-frame clones and leaves out a portion. The data hold approximately 75,000 clones, with 93% observed a single time. The sequencing sample was made of CD8+ T cells sorted from blood. This clonotype was obtained from a human donor in good health. The chain uses TRBV10-2 and TRBJ1-2; D ambiguous. The CDR3 nucleotides read TGCGCCAGCAGTGAAAGGGCCAACTATGGCTACACCTTC. It codes for CASSERANYGYTF.